A selection of T cell receptor beta chains follows, all from one sample in a study of T cell responses to AZD1222 COVID-19 vaccine. TCRdb keeps only in-frame clones here, not all; method: immunoSEQ multiplex PCR. The sample lists about 130,000 clones, over 80% occurring once. The sample was peripheral blood, taken 28 days after the second AZD1222 dose. These receptors originate from an adult who received the AZD1222 COVID-19 vaccine. Each CDR3 is given with its conserved first and last residue. A D gene is named only where the DNA matches it firmly. A row's size may be missing; if present it is once, few, many or a size class.

d_call	clone_size	v_call	j_call	cdr3_aa	cdr3_nt
TRBD1	.	TRBV15	TRBJ1-1	CATSFGQGTNTEAFF	TGTGCCACCAGCTTCGGACAGGGGACGAACACTGAAGCTTTCTTT
.	.	TRBV12-3/TRBV12-4	TRBJ2-7	CASSHGGYEQYF	TGTGCCAGCAGTCACGGGGGTTACGAGCAGTACTTC
.	.	TRBV11-2	TRBJ1-1	CASSLQNTEAFF	TGTGCCAGCAGCTTACAGAACACTGAAGCTTTCTTT
TRBD1	.	TRBV2	TRBJ2-1	CASSEGDSIYNEQFF	TGTGCCAGCAGTGAGGGGGACAGCATATACAATGAGCAGTTCTTC
.	.	TRBV6-5	TRBJ2-2	CASRYREANTGELFF	TGTGCCAGCAGGTATAGGGAGGCGAACACCGGGGAGCTGTTTTTT
.	.	TRBV28	TRBJ1-5	CASNLDRQPQHF	TGTGCCAGCAATTTGGATCGTCAGCCCCAGCATTTT
.	.	TRBV6-2/TRBV6-3	TRBJ1-1	CASSRDTPRRTEAFF	TGTGCCAGCAGTCGGGACACTCCCCGACGCACTGAAGCTTTCTTT
.	.	TRBV7-9	TRBJ2-2	CASSRPPWGELFF	TGTGCCAGCAGCCGACCACCCTGGGGGGAGCTGTTTTTT
.	.	TRBV4-1	TRBJ1-1	CASSHPETEAFF	TGCGCCAGCAGCCACCCGGAGACTGAAGCTTTCTTT
TRBD2	.	TRBV6-1	TRBJ2-1	CASSEAQRGENEQFF	TGTGCCAGCAGTGAAGCCCAGCGGGGGGAGAATGAGCAGTTCTTC
.	once	TRBV6-6	TRBJ2-7	CASSYPGRHYEQYF	TGTGCCAGCAGTTACCCGGGACGGCACTACGAGCAGTACTTC
.	once	TRBV5-1	TRBJ1-2	CASTPGGSYGYTF	TGCGCCAGCACCCCGGGTGGGTCCTATGGCTACACCTTC
.	.	TRBV7-9	TRBJ2-3	CASSKAGVGPSTDTQYF	TGTGCCAGCAGCAAGGCAGGGGTTGGCCCTAGCACAGATACGCAGTATTTT
.	.	TRBV11-3	TRBJ1-1	CASSARTRDTEAFF	TGTGCCAGCAGCGCTCGAACAAGAGACACTGAAGCTTTCTTT
.	.	TRBV10-3	TRBJ1-1	CATHHQTGRPDRAAFF	TGTGCCACGCACCACCAAACAGGGCGACCGGATAGGGCTGCTTTCTTT
.	.	TRBV18	TRBJ1-5	CASTPGRDQPQHF	TGTGCCAGCACCCCTGGCAGGGATCAGCCCCAGCATTTT
TRBD1	once	TRBV28	TRBJ1-6	CASRIGQVSYNSPLHF	TGTGCCAGCAGGATAGGACAGGTCTCCTATAATTCACCCCTCCACTTT
TRBD2	.	TRBV27	TRBJ2-1	CASSLDAAGGSYNEQFF	TGTGCCAGCAGCTTAGACGCAGCGGGGGGTTCCTACAATGAGCAGTTCTTC
.	.	TRBV19	TRBJ1-1	CASRSNTEAFF	TGTGCCAGTAGGAGCAACACTGAAGCTTTCTTT